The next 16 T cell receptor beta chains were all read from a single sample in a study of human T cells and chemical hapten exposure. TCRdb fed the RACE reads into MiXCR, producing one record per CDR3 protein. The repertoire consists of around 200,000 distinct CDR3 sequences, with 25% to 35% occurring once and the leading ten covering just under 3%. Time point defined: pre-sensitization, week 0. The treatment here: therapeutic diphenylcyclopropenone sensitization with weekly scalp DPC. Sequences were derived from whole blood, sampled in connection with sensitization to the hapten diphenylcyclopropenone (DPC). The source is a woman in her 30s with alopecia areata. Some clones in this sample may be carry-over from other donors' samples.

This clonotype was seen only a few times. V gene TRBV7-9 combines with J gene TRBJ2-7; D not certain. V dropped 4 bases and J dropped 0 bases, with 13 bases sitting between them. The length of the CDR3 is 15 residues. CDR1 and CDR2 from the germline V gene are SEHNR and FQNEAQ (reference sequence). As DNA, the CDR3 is TGTGCCAGCAGCTCCCGACACAAAACCTCCTACGAGCAGTACTTC. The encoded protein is CASSSRHKTSYEQYF.

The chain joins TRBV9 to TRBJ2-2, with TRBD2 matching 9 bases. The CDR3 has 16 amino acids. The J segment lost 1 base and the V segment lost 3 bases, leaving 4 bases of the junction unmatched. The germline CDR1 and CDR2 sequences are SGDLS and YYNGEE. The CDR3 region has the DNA TGTGCCAGCAGCGAGCGGGGGGACAGGAACACCGGGGAGCTGTTTTTT. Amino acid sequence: CASSERGDRNTGELFF.

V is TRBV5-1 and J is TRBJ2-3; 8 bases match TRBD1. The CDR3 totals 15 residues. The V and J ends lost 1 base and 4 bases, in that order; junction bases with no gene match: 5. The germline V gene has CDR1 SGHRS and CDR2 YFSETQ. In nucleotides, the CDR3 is TGCGCCAGCAGCTTGAGGGCAGGGGGCCCAGATACGCAGTATTTT. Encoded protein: CASSLRAGGPDTQYF.

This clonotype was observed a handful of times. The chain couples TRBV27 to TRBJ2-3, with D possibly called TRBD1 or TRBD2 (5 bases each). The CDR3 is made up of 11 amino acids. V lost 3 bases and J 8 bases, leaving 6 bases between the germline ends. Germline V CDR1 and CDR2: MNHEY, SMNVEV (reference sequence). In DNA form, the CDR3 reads TGTGCCAGCAGTTTTGGGACTACGCAGTATTTT. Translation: CASSFGTTQYF.

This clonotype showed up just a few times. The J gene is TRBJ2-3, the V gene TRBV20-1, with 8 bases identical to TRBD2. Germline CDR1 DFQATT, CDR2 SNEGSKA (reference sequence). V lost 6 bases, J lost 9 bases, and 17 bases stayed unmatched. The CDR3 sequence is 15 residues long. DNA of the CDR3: TGCAGTGCCCAATCAAGACTAGCGACGGTTCGGACGCAGTATTTT. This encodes CSAQSRLATVRTQYF.

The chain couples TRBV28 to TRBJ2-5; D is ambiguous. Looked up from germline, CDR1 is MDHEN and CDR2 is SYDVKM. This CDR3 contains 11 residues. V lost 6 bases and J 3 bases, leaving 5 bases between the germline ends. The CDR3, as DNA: TGTGCCAGCAGACGAGAAGAGACCCAGTACTTC. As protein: CASRREETQYF.

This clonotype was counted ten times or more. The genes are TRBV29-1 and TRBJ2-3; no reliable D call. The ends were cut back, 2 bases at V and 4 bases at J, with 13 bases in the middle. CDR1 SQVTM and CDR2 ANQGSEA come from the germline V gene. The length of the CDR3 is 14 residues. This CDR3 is CSVESQSGPDTQYF. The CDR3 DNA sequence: TGCAGCGTTGAATCCCAGTCTGGGCCAGATACGCAGTATTTT.

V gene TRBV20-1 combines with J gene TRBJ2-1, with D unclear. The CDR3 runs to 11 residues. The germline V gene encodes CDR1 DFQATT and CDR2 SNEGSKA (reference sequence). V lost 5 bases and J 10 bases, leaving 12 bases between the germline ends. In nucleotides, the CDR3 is TGCAGTGCTGGTCAATATGGCGAGCAGTTCTTC. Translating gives CSAGQYGEQFF.

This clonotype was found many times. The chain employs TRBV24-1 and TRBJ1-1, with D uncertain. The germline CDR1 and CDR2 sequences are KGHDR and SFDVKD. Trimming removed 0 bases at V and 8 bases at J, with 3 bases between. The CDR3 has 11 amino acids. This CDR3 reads CATSDLGEAFF. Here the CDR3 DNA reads TGTGCCACCAGTGATTTGGGGGAAGCTTTCTTT.

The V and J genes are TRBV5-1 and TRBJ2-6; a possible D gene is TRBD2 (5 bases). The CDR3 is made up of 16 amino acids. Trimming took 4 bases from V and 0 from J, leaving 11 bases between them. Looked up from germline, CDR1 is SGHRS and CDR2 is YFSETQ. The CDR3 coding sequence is TGCGCCAGCAGCAGTGGACTGATCTCTGGGGCCAACGTCCTGACTTTC. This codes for CASSSGLISGANVLTF.

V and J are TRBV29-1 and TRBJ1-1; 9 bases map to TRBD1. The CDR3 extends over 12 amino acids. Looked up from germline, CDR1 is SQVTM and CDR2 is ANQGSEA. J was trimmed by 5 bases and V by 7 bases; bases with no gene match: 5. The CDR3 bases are TGCAGCGGGGGACAGGGAAGGACTGAAGCTTTCTTT. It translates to CSGGQGRTEAFF. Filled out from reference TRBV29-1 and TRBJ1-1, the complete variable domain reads SAVISQKPSRDICQRGTSLTIQCQVDSQVTMMFWYRQQPGQSLTLIATANQGSEATYESGFVIDKFPISRPNLTFSTLTVSNMSPEDSSIYLCSGGQGRTEAFFGQGTRLTVV.

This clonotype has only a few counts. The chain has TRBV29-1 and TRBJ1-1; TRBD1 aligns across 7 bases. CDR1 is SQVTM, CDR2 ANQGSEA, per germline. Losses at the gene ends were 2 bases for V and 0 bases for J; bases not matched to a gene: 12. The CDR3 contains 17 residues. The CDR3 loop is CSVERNPGQTMNTEAFF. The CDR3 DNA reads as TGCAGCGTTGAACGGAATCCGGGACAGACTATGAACACTGAAGCTTTCTTT.

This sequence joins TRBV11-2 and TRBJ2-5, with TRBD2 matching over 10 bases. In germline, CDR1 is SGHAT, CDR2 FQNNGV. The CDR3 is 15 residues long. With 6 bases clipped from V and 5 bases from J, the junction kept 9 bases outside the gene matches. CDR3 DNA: TGTGCCAGCAGGCCCAGGGGTAGCGGGAGGGAGACCCAGTACTTC. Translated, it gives CASRPRGSGRETQYF.

The CDR3, as DNA: TGCAGCGTAGCACCGGGACAGGGACAGAACACTGAAGCTTTCTTT. This translates into CSVAPGQGQNTEAFF. The chain combines TRBV29-1 with TRBJ1-1; 9 bases agree with TRBD1. The CDR3 consists of 15 residues. J gave up 1 base and V 6 bases, and 9 bases lay outside the gene matches. In germline, CDR1 is SQVTM, CDR2 ANQGSEA.

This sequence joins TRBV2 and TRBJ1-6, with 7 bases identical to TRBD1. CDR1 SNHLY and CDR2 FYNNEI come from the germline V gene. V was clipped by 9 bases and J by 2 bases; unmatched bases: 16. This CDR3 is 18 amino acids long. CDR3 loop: CASLGQHVNRAYNSPLHF. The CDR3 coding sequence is TGTGCCAGTTTGGGACAGCACGTAAATCGCGCCTATAATTCACCCCTCCACTTT.

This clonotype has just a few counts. In DNA, the CDR3 is TGCGCCAGCAGCACCGGGACAGGGAATTCACCCCTCCACTTT. Protein sequence: CASSTGTGNSPLHF. V gene TRBV4-1 combines with J gene TRBJ1-6; 9 nucleotides agree with TRBD1. Germline trimming cut 5 bases from V and 7 bases from J; bases unmatched to any gene: 3. This CDR3 is 14 amino acids long. CDR1 and CDR2 (germline): MGHRA, YSYEKL.